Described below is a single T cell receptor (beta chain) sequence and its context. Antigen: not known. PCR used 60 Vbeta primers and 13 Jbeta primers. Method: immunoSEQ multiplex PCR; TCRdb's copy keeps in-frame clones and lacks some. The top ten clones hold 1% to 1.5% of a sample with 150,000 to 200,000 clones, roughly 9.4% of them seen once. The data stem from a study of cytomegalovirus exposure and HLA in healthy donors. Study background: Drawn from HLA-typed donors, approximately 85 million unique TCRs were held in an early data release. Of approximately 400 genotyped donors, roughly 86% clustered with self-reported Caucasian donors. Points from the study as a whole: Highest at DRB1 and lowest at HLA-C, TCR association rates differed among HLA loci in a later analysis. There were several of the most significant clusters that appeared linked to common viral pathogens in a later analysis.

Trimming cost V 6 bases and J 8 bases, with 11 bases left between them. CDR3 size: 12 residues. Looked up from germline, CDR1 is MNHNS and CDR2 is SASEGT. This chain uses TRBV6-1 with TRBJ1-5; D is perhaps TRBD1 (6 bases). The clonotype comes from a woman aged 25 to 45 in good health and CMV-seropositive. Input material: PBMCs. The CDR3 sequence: CASSNRVEPQHF. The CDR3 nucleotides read TGTGCCAGCAGCAACAGGGTTGAGCCCCAGCATTTT.